One sample yielded the 21 T cell receptor beta chains listed below, sequenced in a study of tumor-infiltrating lymphocytes in primary liver carcinoma. Production of TCR beta cDNA used around 0.45 ug total RNA together with a constant-region primer. Libraries of TCR beta came from three nested multiplex PCR rounds with slightly modified ARM-PCR. The first two PCR rounds used TRBV1-TRBV30 primers with a Cbeta primer, approximately 10 cycles each. Each CDR3 protein is one row after TCRdb ran MiXCR on the multiplex PCR reads. The repertoire consists of fewer than 400,000 distinct CDR3 sequences, with about three fifths occurring once and the leading ten covering 15% to 20%. Blood RNA came from unsorted whole blood; germline DNA was also extracted. Sequenced input: peripheral blood. These receptors were collected from a young woman with primary liver carcinoma and hepatitis B virus infection.

To note about this clonotype: Relative to the germline gene, one junction end is altered; a read error may explain this. This chain connects TRBV29-1 to TRBJ2-5; possible D gene TRBD1, 6 bases. Germline lookup yields CDR1 SQVTM and CDR2 ANQGSEA. The CDR3 spans 12 residues. The chain's CDR3 is CSVRRQEETLYF. The CDR3 DNA follows: TGCAGCGTTCGAAGACAGGAAGAGACCCTGTACTTC.

There are a few counts of this clonotype. A junction end diverges from the germline sequence, so it may reflect a read error. The chain has TRBV11-3 and TRBJ2-1; D uncertain. The length of the CDR3 is 17 residues. Germline V lookup: CDR1 SGHNT, CDR2 YENEEA. In nucleotides, the CDR3 is TGTGCCAGCAGCTTAGATCAGGCTGGTGACTCCTACAACGAGCAGCTCTTC. Translated, it gives CASSLDQAGDSYNEQLF.

The chain links TRBV28 to TRBJ2-3, with 7 positions matching TRBD1. The J segment lost 10 bases and the V segment lost 6 bases, leaving 7 bases of the junction unmatched. Germline values: CDR1 MDHEN, CDR2 SYDVKM. This CDR3 is built from 12 residues. For the CDR3, the DNA is TGTGCCAGCAGGCGACCGGGACAGTCGCAGTATTTT. It specifies CASRRPGQSQYF.

To note about this clonotype: A single base separates this from a much larger clone, so it may be a read error. Here the CDR3 omits its conserved ending phenylalanine or tryptophan, so a read error is the likely source. The rearrangement links TRBV4-2 to TRBJ2-2, with 7 bases that match TRBD1. CDR1 and CDR2 (germline): LGHNA, YNFKEQ. This CDR3 is 16 amino acids long. Germline trimming cut 3 bases from V and 3 bases from J; bases unmatched to any gene: 7. Here the CDR3 reads CASSHTGTADTGELFI. The CDR3 DNA is TGTGCCAGCAGCCACACCGGGACAGCGGACACCGGGGAGCTGTTTATT.

This clonotype was seen once. A much larger clone differs by one base, so this may be a read error. The chain couples TRBV4-3 to TRBJ2-1; TRBD1 is a possible D gene (5 bases). Germline V gene lookup returns CDR1 LGHNA and CDR2 YSLEER. The CDR3 loop spans 15 amino acids. Between the trimmed V and J ends, which lost 4 bases and 2 bases, there was a span of 12 bases. CDR3 DNA sequence: TGCGCCAGCAGCCGAGATCTAGGGGCCTACAATGAGCAGTTCTTC. Its protein is CASSRDLGAYNEQFF.

About this clonotype itself: This may be a read error, as it is one base from a much larger clone. This chain joins TRBV4-3 and TRBJ2-7; 8 nucleotides line up with TRBD2. Per germline, CDR1 LGHNA and CDR2 YSLEER. This CDR3 region has 15 residues. CDR3 sequence reads: CASGQDLGLVYEQYF. CDR3 nucleotide sequence: TGCGCCAGCGGCCAAGATCTGGGACTAGTTTACGAGCAGTACTTC.

This clonotype occurred a few times. This chain links TRBV7-9 with TRBJ2-5, with 7 bases identical to TRBD1. The CDR3 has 15 residues. In germline, CDR1 is SEHNR, CDR2 FQNEAQ (reference sequence). Trimming cost V 5 bases and J 2 bases; bases outside gene matches: 8. CDR3: CASSLPGTAQETQYF. Here the CDR3 DNA reads TGTGCCAGCAGCCTCCCTGGGACAGCTCAAGAGACCCAGTACTTC.

This clonotype was recorded once. An end of the junction does not agree with germline; a read error may underlie this. This rearrangement joins TRBV6-5 to TRBJ1-3; D call uncertain. This CDR3 contains 16 residues. Germline values: CDR1 MNHEY, CDR2 SVGAGI. The CDR3 nucleotides are TGTGCCAGCAATTACTCAAGGTTTTCTTCTGGAAACACCATATATTTT. Its protein is CASNYSRFSSGNTIYF.

As regards this clonotype: Germline is not matched at one junction end, which may reflect a read error. This chain connects TRBV11-1 to TRBJ1-1, with 7 bases matching TRBD1. Germline V gene data show CDR1 as SGHAT and CDR2 as FQDESV (reference sequence). The CDR3 runs 12 residues. The CDR3 nucleotides are TGTGCCAGCAGTCCTATAACAGGGGAGGCTGTCTTT. This translates into CASSPITGEAVF.

The J gene is TRBJ2-7, the V gene TRBV12-3 or TRBV12-4; a possible D gene is TRBD2 (6 bases). The germline V and J ends were trimmed by 7 bases and 0 bases, with 16 bases remaining between them. This CDR3 is built from 15 residues. CDR3 amino acids: CASNDGRDFSYEQYF. As DNA, the CDR3 is TGTGCCAGCAACGACGGAAGGGACTTCTCCTACGAGCAGTACTTC.

The CDR3 loop is CASMTDRGRSYEQYF. DNA of the CDR3: TGTGCCAGCATGACCGACAGGGGGCGGTCCTACGAGCAGTACTTC. The chain uses TRBV6-2 or TRBV6-3 and TRBJ2-7; 10 positions match TRBD1. The CDR3 loop spans 15 amino acids. Germline-derived CDR1 and CDR2 are MNHEY and SVGEGT. J lost 1 base, V lost 7 bases, and 7 bases had no gene match.

About this clonotype: This sequence may be a read error, since a much larger clone differs from it by one base. V is TRBV6-1 and J is TRBJ2-1; no clear D gene. CDR3 length equals 14 residues. Per germline, CDR1 MNHNS and CDR2 SASEGT. Trimming cost V 3 bases and J 8 bases, with 14 bases left between them. The CDR3 region has the DNA TGTGCCAGCAGTGAGTGGCAATTCCACGATGAGCAGTTCTTC. Its translation: CASSEWQFHDEQFF.

The chain carries TRBV12-3 or TRBV12-4 and TRBJ1-1; 7 bases agree with TRBD1. The CDR3 covers 14 residues. The V gene end was trimmed by 8 bases and the J gene end by 4 bases; junction bases not matched to a gene: 10. CDR3 DNA: TGTGCCAGCCAGGAGGGGGCGCGGATCACTGAAGCTTTCTTT. Its translation: CASQEGARITEAFF.

To note about this clonotype: An end of the junction differs from the germline gene, which may be a read error. The chain uses TRBV6-2 or TRBV6-3 and TRBJ2-7; TRBD2 matches 10 bases. Germline V gene data show CDR1 as MNHEY and CDR2 as SVGEGT. This CDR3 spans 19 amino acids. The CDR3 bases are TGTGCCAGCTGTTACTCAGTAGCGGGAGGCCTCTCGTCTGGGAACGAGCAGTACTTC. It specifies CASCYSVAGGLSSGNEQYF.

This clonotype was seen just once. A single base separates this from a much larger clone, so it may be a read error. This chain joins TRBV29-1 and TRBJ2-1; 7 positions agree with TRBD1. The CDR3 sequence is 12 residues long. Germline CDR1 SQVTM, CDR2 ANQGSEA. In nucleotides, the CDR3 is TGCAACGTAGAACGGACAGGCAGCGAGCAGTTCTTC. Its translation is CNVERTGSEQFF.

The chain carries TRBV12-3 or TRBV12-4 and TRBJ1-2; 9 bases fit TRBD1. The CDR3 length is 15 residues. The V and J ends lost 1 base and 8 bases, in that order; junction bases with no gene match: 8. CDR3 nucleotides: TGTGCCAGCAGTTTAGGAACAGGGGGCGCAAGCGGCTACACCTTC. The encoded protein is CASSLGTGGASGYTF.

The chain couples TRBV10-3 to TRBJ2-7; D is uncertain. The CDR3 is 12 residues long. Trimming stripped 2 bases from V and 3 bases from J, with 5 bases between. The germline V gene encodes CDR1 ENHRY and CDR2 SYGVKD. The DNA of the CDR3 is TGTGCCATCAGTGAGGAACGCTACGAGCAGTACTTC. It is translated as CAISEERYEQYF.

Comments on this clonotype: This may stem from a read error, because a much larger clone lies one nucleotide away. The gene calls are TRBV6-2 or TRBV6-3 and TRBJ2-1, with D uncertain. Germline CDR1 and CDR2: MNHEY and SVGEGT. V was trimmed by 0 bases and J by 9 bases, leaving 6 bases between them. This CDR3 has 12 residues. The CDR3 region is CASSYSLLEQFF. The CDR3, as DNA: TGTGCCAGCAGTTACTCATTGCTTGAGCAGTTCTTC.

This clonotype came up a few times. The chain is built from TRBV4-2 and TRBJ2-3; tentatively, D is TRBD2 (6 bases). Germline V lookup: CDR1 LGHNA, CDR2 YNFKEQ. The V end lost 4 bases, the J end lost 5 bases, and 13 bases lay between the germline ends. This CDR3 has 14 amino acids. This CDR3 is CASSPEGLRDTQYF. CDR3 nucleotides: TGTGCCAGCAGCCCCGAGGGACTCCGAGATACGCAGTATTTT.

About this clonotype itself: The CDR3 end shows no conserved phenylalanine or tryptophan, and so a read error is likely. The rearrangement uses TRBV29-1 and TRBJ2-6, with D tentatively TRBD1 (5 bases). This CDR3 comprises 13 residues. From germline, CDR1 is SQVTM and CDR2 ANQGSEA. The CDR3 here is CSVRQSGANFLTS. CDR3 coding DNA: TGCAGCGTCCGACAATCTGGGGCCAACTTCCTGACTTCC.

Concerning this clonotype itself: A much bigger clone sits one base away, suggesting this may be a read error. V is TRBV29-1 and J is TRBJ2-7; D is ambiguous. V dropped 4 bases and J dropped 0 bases, with 7 bases sitting between them. Germline loops: CDR1 SQVTM, CDR2 ANQGSEA. CDR3 size: 12 residues. The CDR3 here is CSVGLNSYEQYF. The CDR3 bases are TGCAGCGTTGGACTGAACTCCTACGAGCAGTACTTC.